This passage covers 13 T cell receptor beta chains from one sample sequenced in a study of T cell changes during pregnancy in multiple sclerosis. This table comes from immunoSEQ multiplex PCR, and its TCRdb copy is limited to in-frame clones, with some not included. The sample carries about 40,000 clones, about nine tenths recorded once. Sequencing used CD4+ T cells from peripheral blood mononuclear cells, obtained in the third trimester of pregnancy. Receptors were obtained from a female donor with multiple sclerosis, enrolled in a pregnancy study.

In DNA form, the CDR3 reads TGTGCCAGCATTCGGACAGGGGGCTCCTACGAGCAGTACTTC. Translated, it gives CASIRTGGSYEQYF. The chain uses TRBV2 and TRBJ2-7; TRBD1 matches 10 bases. The CDR3 runs 14 residues. Germline V gives CDR1 SNHLY, CDR2 FYNNEI. Unmatched junction bases numbered 3, after V lost 7 bases and J lost 0 bases.

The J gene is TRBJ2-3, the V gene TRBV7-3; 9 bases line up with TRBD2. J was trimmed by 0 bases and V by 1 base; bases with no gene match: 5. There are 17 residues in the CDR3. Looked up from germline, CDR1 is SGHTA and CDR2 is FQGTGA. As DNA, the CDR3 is TGTGCCAGCAGCTTAAGGGGCGGGAGGGCTAGCACAGATACGCAGTATTTT. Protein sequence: CASSLRGGRASTDTQYF.

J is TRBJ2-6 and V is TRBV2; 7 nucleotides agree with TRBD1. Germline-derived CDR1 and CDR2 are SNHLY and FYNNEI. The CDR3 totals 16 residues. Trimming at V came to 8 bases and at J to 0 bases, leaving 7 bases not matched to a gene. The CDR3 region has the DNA TGTGCCAGCTTCGGCAGGGGGACCTCTGGGGCCAACGTCCTGACTTTC. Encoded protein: CASFGRGTSGANVLTF.

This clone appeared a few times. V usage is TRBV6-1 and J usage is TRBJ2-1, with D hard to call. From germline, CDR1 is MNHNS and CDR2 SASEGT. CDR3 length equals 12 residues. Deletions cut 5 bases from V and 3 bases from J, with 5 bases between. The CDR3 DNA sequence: TGTGCCAGCAGTCTCGTCTACAATGAGCAGTTCTTC. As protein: CASSLVYNEQFF.

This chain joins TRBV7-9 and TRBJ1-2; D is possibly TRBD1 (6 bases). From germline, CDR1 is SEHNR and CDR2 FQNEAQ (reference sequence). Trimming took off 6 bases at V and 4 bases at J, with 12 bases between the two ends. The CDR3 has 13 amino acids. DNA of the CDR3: TGTGCCAGCAGAGAACAGGGTCGCTATGGCTACACCTTC. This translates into CASREQGRYGYTF. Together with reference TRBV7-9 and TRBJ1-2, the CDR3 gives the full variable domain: DTGVSQNPRHKITKRGQNVTFRCDPISEHNRLYWYRQTLGQGPEFLTYFQNEAQLEKSRLLSDRFSAERPKGSFSTLEIQRTEQGDSAMYLCASREQGRYGYTFGSGTRLTVV.

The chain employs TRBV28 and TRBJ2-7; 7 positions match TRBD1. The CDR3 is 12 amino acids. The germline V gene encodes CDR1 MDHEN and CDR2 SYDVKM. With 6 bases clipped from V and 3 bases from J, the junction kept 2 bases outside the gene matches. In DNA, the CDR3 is TGTGCCAGCAGAAACAGGGGCTACGAGCAGTACTTC. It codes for CASRNRGYEQYF. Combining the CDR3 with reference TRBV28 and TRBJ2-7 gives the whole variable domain DVKVTQSSRYLVKRTGEKVFLECVQDMDHENMFWYRQDPGLGLRLIYFSYDVKMKEKGDIPEGYSVSREKKERFSLILESASTNQTSMYLCASRNRGYEQYFGPGTRLTVT.

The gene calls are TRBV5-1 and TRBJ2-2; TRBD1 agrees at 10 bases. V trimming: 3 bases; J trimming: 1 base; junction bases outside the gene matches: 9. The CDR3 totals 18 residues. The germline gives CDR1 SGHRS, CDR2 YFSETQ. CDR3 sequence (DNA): TGCGCCAGCAGCTACCACGGGGACAGGGGAAAGAACACCGGGGAGCTGTTTTTT. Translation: CASSYHGDRGKNTGELFF.

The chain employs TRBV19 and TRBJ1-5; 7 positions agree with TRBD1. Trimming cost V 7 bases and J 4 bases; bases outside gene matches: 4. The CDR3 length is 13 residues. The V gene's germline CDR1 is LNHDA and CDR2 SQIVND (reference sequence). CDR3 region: CASKGRGNQPQHF. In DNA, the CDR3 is TGTGCCAGTAAAGGCAGGGGGAATCAGCCCCAGCATTTT.

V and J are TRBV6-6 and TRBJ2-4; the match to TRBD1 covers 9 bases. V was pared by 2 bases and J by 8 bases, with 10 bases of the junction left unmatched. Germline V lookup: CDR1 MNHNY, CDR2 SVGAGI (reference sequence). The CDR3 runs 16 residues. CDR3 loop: CASSYEPQGAWDIQYF. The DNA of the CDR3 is TGTGCCAGCAGTTACGAGCCACAGGGGGCTTGGGACATTCAGTACTTC.

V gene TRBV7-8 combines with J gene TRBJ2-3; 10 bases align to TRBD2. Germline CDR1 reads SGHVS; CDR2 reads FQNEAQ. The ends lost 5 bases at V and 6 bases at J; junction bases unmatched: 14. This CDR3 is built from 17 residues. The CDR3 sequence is CASSRGRELAGRDTQYF. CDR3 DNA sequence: TGTGCCAGCAGCCGAGGGAGGGAACTAGCGGGACGGGATACGCAGTATTTT.

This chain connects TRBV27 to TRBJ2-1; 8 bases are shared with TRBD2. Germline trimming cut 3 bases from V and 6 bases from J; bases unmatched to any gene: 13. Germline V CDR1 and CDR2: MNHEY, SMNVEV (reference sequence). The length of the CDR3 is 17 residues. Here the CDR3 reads CASSFHAVGLGGNEQFF. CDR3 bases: TGTGCCAGCAGTTTCCACGCCGTGGGACTAGGAGGCAATGAGCAGTTCTTC.

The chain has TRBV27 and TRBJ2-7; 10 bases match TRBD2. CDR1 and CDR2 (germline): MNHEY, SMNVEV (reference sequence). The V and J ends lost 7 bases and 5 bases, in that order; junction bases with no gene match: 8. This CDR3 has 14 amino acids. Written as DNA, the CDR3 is TGTGCCAGCAAACCTAGCGGGAGAATCCACGAGCAGTACTTC. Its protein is CASKPSGRIHEQYF.

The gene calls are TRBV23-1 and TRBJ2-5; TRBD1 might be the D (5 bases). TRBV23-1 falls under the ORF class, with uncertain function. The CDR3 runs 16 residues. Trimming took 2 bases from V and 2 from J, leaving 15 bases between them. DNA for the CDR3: TGCGCCAGCAGTCAACCCTCGGTGGGGCAACAAGAGACCCAGTACTTC. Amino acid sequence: CASSQPSVGQQETQYF.